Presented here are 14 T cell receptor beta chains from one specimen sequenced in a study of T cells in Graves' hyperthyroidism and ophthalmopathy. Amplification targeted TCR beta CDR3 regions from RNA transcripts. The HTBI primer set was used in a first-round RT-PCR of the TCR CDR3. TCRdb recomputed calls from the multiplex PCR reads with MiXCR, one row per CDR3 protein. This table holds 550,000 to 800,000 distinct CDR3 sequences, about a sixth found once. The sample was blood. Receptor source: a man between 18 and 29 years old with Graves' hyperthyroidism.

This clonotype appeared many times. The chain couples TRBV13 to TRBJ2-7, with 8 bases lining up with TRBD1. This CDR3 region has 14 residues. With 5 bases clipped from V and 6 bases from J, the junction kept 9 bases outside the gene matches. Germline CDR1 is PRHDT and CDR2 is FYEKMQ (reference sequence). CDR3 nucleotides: TGTGCCAGCAGCATGGACAGGGAGGCCCTCGAGCAGTACTTC. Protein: CASSMDREALEQYF.

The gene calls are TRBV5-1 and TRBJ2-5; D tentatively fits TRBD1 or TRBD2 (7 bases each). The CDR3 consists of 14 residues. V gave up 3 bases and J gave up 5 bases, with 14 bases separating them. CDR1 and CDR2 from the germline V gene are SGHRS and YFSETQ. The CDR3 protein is CASSSGTAGETQYF. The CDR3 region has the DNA TGCGCCAGCAGCTCCGGGACAGCGGGGGAGACCCAGTACTTC.

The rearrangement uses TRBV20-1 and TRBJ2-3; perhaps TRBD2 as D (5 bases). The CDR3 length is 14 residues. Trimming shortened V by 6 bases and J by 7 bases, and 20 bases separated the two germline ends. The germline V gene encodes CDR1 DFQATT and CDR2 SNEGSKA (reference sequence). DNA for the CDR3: TGCAGTGCCGGCGTTAGCGAAGCTACAAATACGCAGTATTTT. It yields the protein CSAGVSEATNTQYF.

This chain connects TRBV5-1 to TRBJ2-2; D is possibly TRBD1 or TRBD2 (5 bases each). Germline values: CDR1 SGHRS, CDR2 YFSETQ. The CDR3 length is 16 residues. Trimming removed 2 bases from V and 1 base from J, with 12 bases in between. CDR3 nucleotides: TGCGCCAGCAGCTTCGTTTCAGGGAGGAACACCGGGGAGCTGTTTTTT. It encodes CASSFVSGRNTGELFF.

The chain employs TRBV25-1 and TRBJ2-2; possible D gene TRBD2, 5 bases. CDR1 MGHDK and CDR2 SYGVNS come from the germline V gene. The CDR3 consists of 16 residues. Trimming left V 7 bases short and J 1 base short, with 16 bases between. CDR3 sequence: CASTATASGNTGELFF. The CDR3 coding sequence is TGTGCCAGCACCGCCACGGCCAGCGGGAACACCGGGGAGCTGTTTTTT.

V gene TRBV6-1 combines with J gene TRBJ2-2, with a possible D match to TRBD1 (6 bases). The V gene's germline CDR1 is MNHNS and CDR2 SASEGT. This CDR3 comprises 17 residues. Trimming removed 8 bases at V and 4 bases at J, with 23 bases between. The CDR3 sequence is CASSGIGTGMGTGELFF. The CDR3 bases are TGTGCCAGCTCCGGGATTGGCACAGGGATGGGCACCGGGGAGCTGTTTTTT.

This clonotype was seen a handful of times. As DNA, the CDR3 is TGCAGTGCTAGCAGGGGGTGGTTAGATACGCAGTATTTT. It is translated as CSASRGWLDTQYF. The chain uses TRBV20-1 and TRBJ2-3; 7 bases line up with TRBD1. Germline CDR1 is DFQATT and CDR2 is SNEGSKA (reference sequence). The trim removed 3 bases at V and 5 bases at J, leaving 5 bases unmatched. The CDR3 loop spans 13 amino acids.

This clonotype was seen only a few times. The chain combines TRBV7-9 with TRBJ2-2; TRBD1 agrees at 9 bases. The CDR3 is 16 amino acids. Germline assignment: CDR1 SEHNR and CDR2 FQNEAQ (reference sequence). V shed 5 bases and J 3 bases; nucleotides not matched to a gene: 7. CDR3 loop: CASSPPGQGHTGELFF. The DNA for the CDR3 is TGTGCCAGCAGCCCCCCGGGACAGGGACACACCGGGGAGCTGTTTTTT.

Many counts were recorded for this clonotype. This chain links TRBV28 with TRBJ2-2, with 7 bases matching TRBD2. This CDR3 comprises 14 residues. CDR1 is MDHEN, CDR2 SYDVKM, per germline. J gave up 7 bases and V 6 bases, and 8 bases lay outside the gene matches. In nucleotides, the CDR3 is TGTGCCAGCAGCCCCCCCACTAGCGACGGGGAGCTGTTTTTT. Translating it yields CASSPPTSDGELFF.

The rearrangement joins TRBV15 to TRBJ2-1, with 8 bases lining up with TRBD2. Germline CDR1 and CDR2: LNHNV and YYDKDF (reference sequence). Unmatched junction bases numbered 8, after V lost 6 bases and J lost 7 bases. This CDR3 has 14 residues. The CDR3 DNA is TGTGCCACCAGTACGGGAGGGCCCGGGAATGAGCAGTTCTTC. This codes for CATSTGGPGNEQFF.

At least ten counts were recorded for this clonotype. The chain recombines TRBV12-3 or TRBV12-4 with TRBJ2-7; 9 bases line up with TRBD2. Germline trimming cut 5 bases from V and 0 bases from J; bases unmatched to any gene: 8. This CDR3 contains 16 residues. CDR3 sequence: CASSRRGGRGSYEQYF. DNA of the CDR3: TGTGCCAGCAGTCGAAGGGGCGGGAGGGGCTCCTACGAGCAGTACTTC.

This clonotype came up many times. The CDR3 reads CASSPQLKTQYF. The CDR3 DNA reads TGTGCCAGCTCACCACAATTGAAGACCCAGTACTTC. This rearrangement joins TRBV18 to TRBJ2-5, with no clear D. With 1 base removed from V and 6 bases from J, the gap between germline ends came to 6 bases. The CDR3 extends over 12 amino acids. In germline, CDR1 is KGHSH, CDR2 LQKENI.

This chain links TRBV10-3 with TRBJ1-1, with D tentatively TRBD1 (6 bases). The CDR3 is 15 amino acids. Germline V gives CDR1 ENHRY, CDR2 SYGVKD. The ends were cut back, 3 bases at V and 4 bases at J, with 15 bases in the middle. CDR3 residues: CAISDWGQGGTEAFF. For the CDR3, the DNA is TGTGCCATCAGTGATTGGGGGCAGGGAGGCACTGAAGCTTTCTTT.

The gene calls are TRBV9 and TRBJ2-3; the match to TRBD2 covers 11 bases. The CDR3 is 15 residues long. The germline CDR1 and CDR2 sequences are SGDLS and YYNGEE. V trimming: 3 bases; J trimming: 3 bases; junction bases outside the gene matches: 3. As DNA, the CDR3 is TGTGCCAGCAGCGGTAGCGGGAGGGAGACAGATACGCAGTATTTT. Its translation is CASSGSGRETDTQYF.